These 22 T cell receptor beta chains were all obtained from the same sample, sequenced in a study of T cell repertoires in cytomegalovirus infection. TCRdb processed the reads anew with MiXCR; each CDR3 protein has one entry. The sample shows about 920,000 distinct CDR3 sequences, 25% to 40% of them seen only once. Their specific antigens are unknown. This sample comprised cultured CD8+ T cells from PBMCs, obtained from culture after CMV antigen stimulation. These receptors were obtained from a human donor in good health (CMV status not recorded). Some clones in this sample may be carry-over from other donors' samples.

CDR3 region: CASSSGLATKETQYF. The CDR3 coding sequence is TGTGCCAGCAGCTCGGGACTAGCCACGAAAGAGACCCAGTACTTC. V is TRBV7-9 and J is TRBJ2-5, with 9 positions matching TRBD2. The V segment lost 4 bases and the J segment 3 bases; nucleotides outside the gene matches: 6. CDR3 length: 15 amino acids. The germline V gene has CDR1 SEHNR and CDR2 FQNEAQ (reference sequence).

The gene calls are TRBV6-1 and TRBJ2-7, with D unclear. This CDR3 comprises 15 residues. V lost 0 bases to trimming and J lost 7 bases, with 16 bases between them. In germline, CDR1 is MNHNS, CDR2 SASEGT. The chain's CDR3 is CASSEADSRPWEQYV. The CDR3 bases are TGTGCCAGCAGTGAAGCCGACTCCCGTCCATGGGAGCAGTACGTC.

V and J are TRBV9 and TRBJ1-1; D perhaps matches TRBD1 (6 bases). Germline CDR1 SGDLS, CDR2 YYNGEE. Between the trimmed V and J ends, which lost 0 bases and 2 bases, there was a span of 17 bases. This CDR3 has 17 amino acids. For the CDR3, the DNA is TGTGCCAGCAGCGTAGTTGTGTTACCGGGACAAAACACTGAAGCTTTCTTT. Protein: CASSVVVLPGQNTEAFF.

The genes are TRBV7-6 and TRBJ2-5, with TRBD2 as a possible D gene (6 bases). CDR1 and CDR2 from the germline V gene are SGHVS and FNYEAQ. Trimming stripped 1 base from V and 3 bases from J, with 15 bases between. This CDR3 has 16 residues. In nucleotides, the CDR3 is TGTGCCAGCAGCTTAGGGAGCCCGGGACTCGAAGAGACCCAGTACTTC. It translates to CASSLGSPGLEETQYF.

The DNA of the CDR3 is TGTGCCAGCAGTTTATCTCGGCAGGATCCGCCGGGTACGCAGTATTTT. Its translation: CASSLSRQDPPGTQYF. The chain uses TRBV27 and TRBJ2-3; the D is unclear. Trimming shortened V by 0 bases and J by 8 bases, and 18 bases separated the two germline ends. This CDR3 is built from 16 residues. Germline assignment: CDR1 MNHEY and CDR2 SMNVEV (reference sequence).

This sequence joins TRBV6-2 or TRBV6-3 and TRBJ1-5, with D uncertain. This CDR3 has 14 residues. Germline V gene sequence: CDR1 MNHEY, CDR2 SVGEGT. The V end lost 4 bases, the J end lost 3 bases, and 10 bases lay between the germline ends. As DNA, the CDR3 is TGTGCCAGCAGTTCCCCCGGGTTCAATCAGCCCCAGCATTTT. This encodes CASSSPGFNQPQHF.

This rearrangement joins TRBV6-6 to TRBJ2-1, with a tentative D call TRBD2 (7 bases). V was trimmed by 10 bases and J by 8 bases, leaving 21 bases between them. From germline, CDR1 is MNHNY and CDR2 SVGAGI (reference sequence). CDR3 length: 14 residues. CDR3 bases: TGTGCCAACACAAAGGGGGGGAGCGGGGATGAGCAGTTCTTC. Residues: CANTKGGSGDEQFF.

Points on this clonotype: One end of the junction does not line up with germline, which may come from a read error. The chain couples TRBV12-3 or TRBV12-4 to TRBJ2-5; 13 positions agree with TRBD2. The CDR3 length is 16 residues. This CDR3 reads CVSSLGLAGVQETQYF. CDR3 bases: TGTGTCAGCAGTCTCGGACTAGCGGGGGTCCAAGAGACCCAGTACTTC.

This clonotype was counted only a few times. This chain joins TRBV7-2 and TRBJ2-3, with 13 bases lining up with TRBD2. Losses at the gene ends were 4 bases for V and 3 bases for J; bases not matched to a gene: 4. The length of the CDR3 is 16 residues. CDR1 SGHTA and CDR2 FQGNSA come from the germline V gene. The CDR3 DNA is TGTGCCAGCAGCTCGACTAGCGGGGGGAGGACAGATACGCAGTATTTT. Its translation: CASSSTSGGRTDTQYF.

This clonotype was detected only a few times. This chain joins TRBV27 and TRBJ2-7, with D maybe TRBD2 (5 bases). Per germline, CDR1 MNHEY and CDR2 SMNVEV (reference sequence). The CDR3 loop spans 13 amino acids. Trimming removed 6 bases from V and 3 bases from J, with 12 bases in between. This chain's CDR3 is CASSPGVNYEQYV. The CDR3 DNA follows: TGTGCCAGCAGCCCCGGGGTCAACTACGAGCAGTACGTC.

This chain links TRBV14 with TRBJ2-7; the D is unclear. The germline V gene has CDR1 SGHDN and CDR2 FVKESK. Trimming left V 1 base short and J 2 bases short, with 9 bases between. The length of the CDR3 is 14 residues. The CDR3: CASSQVGRTYEQYF. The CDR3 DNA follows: TGTGCCAGCAGCCAAGTGGGCAGGACCTACGAGCAGTACTTC.

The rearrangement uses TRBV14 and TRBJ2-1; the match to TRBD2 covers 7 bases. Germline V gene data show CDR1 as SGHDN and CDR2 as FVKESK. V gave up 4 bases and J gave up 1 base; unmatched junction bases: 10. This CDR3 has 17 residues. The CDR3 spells CASSPFYGGVSYNEQFF. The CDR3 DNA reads TGTGCCAGCAGCCCCTTTTATGGGGGGGTTTCCTACAATGAGCAGTTCTTC.

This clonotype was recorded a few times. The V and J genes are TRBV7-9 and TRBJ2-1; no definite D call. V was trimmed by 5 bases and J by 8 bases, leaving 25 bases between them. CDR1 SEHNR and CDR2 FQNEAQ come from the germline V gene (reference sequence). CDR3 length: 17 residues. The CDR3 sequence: CASSPPMAKGRWDEQFF. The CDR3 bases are TGTGCCAGCAGCCCTCCCATGGCCAAGGGTCGGTGGGATGAGCAGTTCTTC.

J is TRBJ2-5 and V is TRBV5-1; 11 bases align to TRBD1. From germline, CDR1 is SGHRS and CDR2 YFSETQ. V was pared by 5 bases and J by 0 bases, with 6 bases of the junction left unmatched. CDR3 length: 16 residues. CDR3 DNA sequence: TGCGCCAGCAGGGGACAGGGGGGATTGTACCAAGAGACCCAGTACTTC. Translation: CASRGQGGLYQETQYF.

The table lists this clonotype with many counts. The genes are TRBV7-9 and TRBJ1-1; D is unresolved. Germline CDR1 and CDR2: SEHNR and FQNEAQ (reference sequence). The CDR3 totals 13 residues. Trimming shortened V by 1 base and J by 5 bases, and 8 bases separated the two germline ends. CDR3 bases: TGTGCCAGCAGCTTAGGAGGGTGGACTGAAGCTTTCTTT. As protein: CASSLGGWTEAFF.

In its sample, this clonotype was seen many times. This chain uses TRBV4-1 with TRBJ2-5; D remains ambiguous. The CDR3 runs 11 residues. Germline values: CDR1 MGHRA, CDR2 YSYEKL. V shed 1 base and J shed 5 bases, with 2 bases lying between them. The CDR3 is CASSQAETQYF. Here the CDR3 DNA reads TGCGCCAGCAGCCAAGCGGAGACCCAGTACTTC.

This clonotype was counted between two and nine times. CDR3 in amino acids: CASSVRQGANYGYTF. DNA for the CDR3: TGTGCCAGCAGTGTAAGACAGGGAGCTAACTATGGCTACACCTTC. The V gene is TRBV27, the J gene TRBJ1-2, with TRBD1 matching 7 bases. J gave up 0 bases and V 5 bases, and 6 bases lay outside the gene matches. Per the germline V gene, CDR1 is MNHEY and CDR2 is SMNVEV (reference sequence). The CDR3 runs to 15 residues.

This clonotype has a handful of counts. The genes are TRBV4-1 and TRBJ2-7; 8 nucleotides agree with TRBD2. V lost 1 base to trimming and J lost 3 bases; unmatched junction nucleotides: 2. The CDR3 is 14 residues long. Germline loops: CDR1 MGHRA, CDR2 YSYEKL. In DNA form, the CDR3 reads TGCGCCAGCAGCCAAGGAGCGGGGGACTACGAGCAGTACGTC. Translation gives CASSQGAGDYEQYV.

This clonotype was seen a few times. CDR3 sequence reads: CASSTDRVTDTQYF. The CDR3 DNA follows: TGTGCCAGCAGCACGGACAGGGTAACAGATACGCAGTATTTT. V is TRBV9 and J is TRBJ2-3, with 8 bases that match TRBD1. The germline V gene has CDR1 SGDLS and CDR2 YYNGEE. V gave up 4 bases and J gave up 3 bases; unmatched junction bases: 4. The length of the CDR3 is 14 residues. Using reference TRBV9 and TRBJ2-3 for the parts outside the CDR3, the full variable domain is DSGVTQTPKHLITATGQRVTLRCSPRSGDLSVYWYQQSLDQGLQFLIQYYNGEERAKGNILERFSAQQFPDLHSELNLSSLELGDSALYFCASSTDRVTDTQYFGPGTRLTVL.

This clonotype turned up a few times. CDR3 nucleotides: TGTGCCAGCAGTTTACAAGGCGACCAAGAGACCCAGTACTTC. This gives the protein CASSLQGDQETQYF. This chain links TRBV27 with TRBJ2-5; D unclear. Trimming stripped 2 bases from V and 0 bases from J, with 7 bases between. The germline V gene encodes CDR1 MNHEY and CDR2 SMNVEV (reference sequence). This CDR3 is 14 amino acids long.

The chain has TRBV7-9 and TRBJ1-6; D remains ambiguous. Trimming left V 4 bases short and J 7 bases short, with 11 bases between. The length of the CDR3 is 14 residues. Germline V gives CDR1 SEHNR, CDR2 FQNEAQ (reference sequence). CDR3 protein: CASSSPQANSPLHF. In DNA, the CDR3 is TGTGCCAGCAGCTCGCCCCAAGCCAATTCACCCCTCCACTTT.

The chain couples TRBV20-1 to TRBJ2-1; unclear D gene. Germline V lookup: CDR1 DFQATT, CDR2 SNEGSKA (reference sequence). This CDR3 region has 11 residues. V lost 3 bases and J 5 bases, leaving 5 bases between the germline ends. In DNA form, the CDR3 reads TGCAGTGCTAGTCGAGACAATGAGCAGTTCTTC. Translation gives CSASRDNEQFF.